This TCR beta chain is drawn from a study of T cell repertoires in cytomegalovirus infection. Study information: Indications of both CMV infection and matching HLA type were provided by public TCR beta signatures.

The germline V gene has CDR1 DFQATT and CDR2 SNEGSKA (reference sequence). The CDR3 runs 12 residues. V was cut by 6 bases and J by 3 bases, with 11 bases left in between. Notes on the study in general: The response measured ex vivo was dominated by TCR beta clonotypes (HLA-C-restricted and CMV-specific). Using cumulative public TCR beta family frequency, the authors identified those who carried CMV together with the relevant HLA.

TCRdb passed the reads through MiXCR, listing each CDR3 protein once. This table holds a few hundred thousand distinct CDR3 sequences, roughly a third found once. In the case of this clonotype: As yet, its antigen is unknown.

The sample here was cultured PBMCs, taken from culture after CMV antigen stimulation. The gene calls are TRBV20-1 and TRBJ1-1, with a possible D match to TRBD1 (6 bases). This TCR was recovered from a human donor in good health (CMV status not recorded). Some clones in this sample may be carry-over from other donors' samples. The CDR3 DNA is TGCAGTGCACGGACAGACTACACTGAAGCTTTCTTT. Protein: CSARTDYTEAFF.